These T cell receptor beta chains were read from a single sample in a study of T cells expressing NK-cell markers. TCRdb re-called the 5' RACE reads; every CDR3 protein appears as one record, without DNA. The sample has 450,000 to 600,000 distinct CDR3 sequences. Sequenced sample: blood T cells: a sorted CD56 or NKG2C T cell subset, CD4+ or CD8+ T cells, or bulk PBMC T cells (not recorded which). Source of these receptors: a man younger than 35 in good health. Both conserved end residues are part of each CDR3. Each record gives: V gene, J gene, CDR3 protein.

V: TRBV5-1
J: TRBJ2-1
CDR3: CASSFSSLAEYYNEQFF

V: TRBV27
J: TRBJ2-1
CDR3: CASSWGQEGSYNEQFF

V: TRBV27
J: TRBJ2-5
CDR3: CASMNWASGPQVTQYF

V: TRBV12-3/TRBV12-4
J: TRBJ2-5
CDR3: CASSRTGGWQTQYF

V: TRBV28
J: TRBJ2-7
CDR3: CASSLDRGKAPPPHYSSYEQYF

V: TRBV15
J: TRBJ1-2
CDR3: CATSRRQDYGYTF

V: TRBV10-2
J: TRBJ2-4
CDR3: CASSVFELAKNIQYF

V: TRBV10-3
J: TRBJ1-2
CDR3: CAIHGLASGYTF

V: TRBV7-2
J: TRBJ2-7
CDR3: CASSLKAGPYEQYF

V: TRBV6-1
J: TRBJ2-1
CDR3: CASRSQVPRYNEQFF

V: TRBV6-5
J: TRBJ1-6
CDR3: CASSYPPRRGRNSPLHF

V: TRBV19
J: TRBJ2-1
CDR3: CASSIGKRSEQFF

V: TRBV29-1
J: TRBJ2-1
CDR3: CSVVAGTPGAYNEQFF

V: TRBV18
J: TRBJ2-7
CDR3: CASSPLTETGVYEQYF

V: TRBV12-3/TRBV12-4
J: TRBJ2-7
CDR3: CASRYTGGAQYF

V: TRBV18
J: TRBJ2-3
CDR3: CASSPYFGVSTDTQYF

V: TRBV12-3/TRBV12-4
J: TRBJ2-7
CDR3: CASSQNTGVEQYF

V: TRBV4-3
J: TRBJ1-1
CDR3: CASSQDLKLRAEAFF

V: TRBV19
J: TRBJ2-5
CDR3: CASSIGGTALGETQYF

V: TRBV20-1
J: TRBJ1-6
CDR3: CSAKWNRGLGLDSPLHF

V: TRBV19
J: TRBJ2-2
CDR3: CASSMWASGTGELFF

V: TRBV9
J: TRBJ2-2
CDR3: CASSGLLAGPTVGELFF

V: TRBV12-3/TRBV12-4
J: TRBJ2-6
CDR3: CASNIRGLAGEAGANVLTF

V: TRBV7-2
J: TRBJ1-5
CDR3: CASSPGGGSQPQHF

V: TRBV10-3
J: TRBJ2-1
CDR3: CAIRMENEQFF

V: TRBV20-1
J: TRBJ2-5
CDR3: CSALGKKETQYF

V: TRBV7-6
J: TRBJ2-1
CDR3: CASQKGQVSYNEQFF

V: TRBV28
J: TRBJ2-1
CDR3: CASSSLGGPYNEQFF

V: TRBV29-1
J: TRBJ1-2
CDR3: CSVPDRGLGYTF

V: TRBV29-1
J: TRBJ2-5
CDR3: CSVDDRVQETQYF

V: TRBV3-1
J: TRBJ1-1
CDR3: CASSPPPGTEAFF

V: TRBV5-5
J: TRBJ2-1
CDR3: CANGLAANEQFF

V: TRBV28
J: TRBJ1-4
CDR3: CASAGLESGTGRAANEKLFF

V: TRBV12-3/TRBV12-4
J: TRBJ2-5
CDR3: CASSSGQPIQETQYF

V: TRBV25-1
J: TRBJ1-4
CDR3: CASSDPRQGNNEKLFF

V: TRBV6-5
J: TRBJ2-1
CDR3: CASSYRGSVYNEQFF

V: TRBV6-2/TRBV6-3
J: TRBJ2-5
CDR3: CASSYDLETQYF

V: TRBV7-2
J: TRBJ2-3
CDR3: CASSLETSGRGTQYF

V: TRBV12-3/TRBV12-4
J: TRBJ2-6
CDR3: CASSRTGTGANVLTF

V: TRBV5-5
J: TRBJ2-5
CDR3: CASSPRTGGETQYF

V: TRBV29-1
J: TRBJ2-7
CDR3: CSVEQRQRSSYEQYF

V: TRBV5-4
J: TRBJ1-1
CDR3: CASTSRQNTEAFF

V: TRBV6-1
J: TRBJ2-4
CDR3: CASSEGLKRWGKNIQYF

V: TRBV4-2
J: TRBJ2-1
CDR3: CASSQGRGRIGNEQFF

V: TRBV29-1
J: TRBJ2-1
CDR3: CSVEPRLAENEQFF

V: TRBV4-2
J: TRBJ2-5
CDR3: CASSQEGRAHDGKTQYF

V: TRBV12-3/TRBV12-4
J: TRBJ2-1
CDR3: CASSPGRGRNEQFF

V: TRBV7-9
J: TRBJ2-1
CDR3: CASSQEGSGGREFF

V: TRBV7-9
J: TRBJ2-1
CDR3: CASSGGGPYNEQFF

V: TRBV6-5
J: TRBJ2-3
CDR3: CASSYSKAGAGSDTQYF

V: TRBV20-1
J: TRBJ2-3
CDR3: CSANPRQESTDTQYF

V: TRBV27
J: TRBJ1-2
CDR3: CASSPGTGDGYGYTF

V: TRBV5-1
J: TRBJ2-5
CDR3: CASSLGGSLQETQYF